Below are 17 T cell receptor beta chains sequenced from a single sample in a study of identical twins. Each CDR3 protein gets one entry after TCRdb re-called the 5' RACE reads with MiXCR. The data contain 460,000 or so distinct CDR3 sequences, 14% of them seen just once; the ten biggest clones take up about 0.54%. These data were likewise used in another study, on yellow fever vaccine responses in identical twins.

Sequenced sample: CD4+ T cells sorted from blood. These receptors were collected from a woman between 18 and 30 years old in good health.

This sequence joins TRBV7-9 and TRBJ2-1; D is uncertain. There are 17 residues in the CDR3. Trimming removed 1 base at V and 0 bases at J, with 13 bases between. The V gene's germline CDR1 is SEHNR and CDR2 FQNEAQ (reference sequence). In nucleotides, the CDR3 is TGTGCCAGCAGCTTAGGGGTGGGGTCGAGCTCCTACAATGAGCAGTTCTTC. Translating gives CASSLGVGSSSYNEQFF. Full variable domain (remainder filled in from reference TRBV7-9 and TRBJ2-1): DTGVSQNPRHKITKRGQNVTFRCDPISEHNRLYWYRQTLGQGPEFLTYFQNEAQLEKSRLLSDRFSAERPKGSFSTLEIQRTEQGDSAMYLCASSLGVGSSSYNEQFFGPGTRLTVL.

There are a few counts of this clonotype. The chain recombines TRBV6-1 with TRBJ2-1; 8 nucleotides align to TRBD2. This CDR3 contains 19 residues. Germline CDR1 and CDR2: MNHNS and SASEGT. The V segment lost 8 bases and the J segment 0 bases; nucleotides outside the gene matches: 18. The CDR3 region is CASSSGGRPSGSSYNEQFF. In nucleotides, the CDR3 is TGTGCCAGCTCATCGGGGGGGCGCCCAAGCGGGTCCTCCTACAATGAGCAGTTCTTC.

This clonotype was detected only a few times. The chain combines TRBV6-4 with TRBJ2-2, with TRBD2 identical over 12 bases. In germline, CDR1 is MRHNA, CDR2 SNTAGT. The CDR3 runs to 17 residues. V was pared by 7 bases and J by 4 bases, with 10 bases of the junction left unmatched. The CDR3 coding sequence is TGTGCCAGCACGCGGACTAGCGGGACAACCGGCACCGGGGAGCTGTTTTTT. Translation gives CASTRTSGTTGTGELFF.

V is TRBV6-5 and J is TRBJ2-1; TRBD1 matches at 8 bases. The CDR3 totals 15 residues. Trimming took 0 bases from V and 5 from J; bases not matched to a gene: 3. From germline, CDR1 is MNHEY and CDR2 SVGAGI. The CDR3 region has the DNA TGTGCCAGCAGTTACTCAAACAGGGGGGACAATGAGCAGTTCTTC. Its translation is CASSYSNRGDNEQFF.

This clonotype has at least ten counts. This sequence joins TRBV12-3 or TRBV12-4 and TRBJ2-1; the D gene is possibly TRBD2 (6 bases). The length of the CDR3 is 13 residues. Trimming pared 5 bases from V and 6 bases from J, leaving 11 bases between. CDR3 protein: CASSLPEGNEQFF. The DNA for the CDR3 is TGTGCCAGCAGTCTCCCGGAGGGCAATGAGCAGTTCTTC.

The rearrangement uses TRBV5-1 and TRBJ2-7; maybe TRBD2 (5 bases). The ends were cut back, 0 bases at V and 3 bases at J, with 10 bases in the middle. The CDR3 runs to 14 residues. Germline CDR1 and CDR2: SGHRS and YFSETQ. CDR3 in DNA: TGCGCCAGCAGCTTGGCAGGACTGCTCTACGAGCAGTACTTC. Protein product: CASSLAGLLYEQYF. Filled out from reference TRBV5-1 and TRBJ2-7, the complete variable domain reads KAGVTQTPRYLIKTRGQQVTLSCSPISGHRSVSWYQQTPGQGLQFLFEYFSETQRNKGNFPGRFSGRQFSNSRSEMNVSTLELGDSALYLCASSLAGLLYEQYFGPGTRLTVT.

The chain is built from TRBV6-5 and TRBJ2-1; D not certain. Germline V CDR1 and CDR2: MNHEY, SVGAGI. This CDR3 is 11 amino acids long. Trimming took 5 bases from V and 8 from J, leaving 7 bases between them. CDR3 amino acids: CASSGRYEQFF. The CDR3 nucleotides are TGTGCCAGCAGTGGGCGGTATGAGCAGTTCTTC.

The rearrangement links TRBV6-1 to TRBJ2-7; D uncertain. The V end was cut by 8 bases, the J end by 4 bases, with 9 bases between. There are 11 residues in the CDR3. Germline V lookup: CDR1 MNHNS, CDR2 SASEGT. DNA of the CDR3: TGTGCCAGCGACCAGACTTACGAGCAGTACTTC. Protein product: CASDQTYEQYF.

J is TRBJ2-1 and V is TRBV15, with D tentatively TRBD2 (5 bases). The V gene lost 5 bases and the J gene lost 7 bases, with 12 bases spanning the gap. This CDR3 has 13 residues. Germline V gene lookup returns CDR1 LNHNV and CDR2 YYDKDF (reference sequence). CDR3 sequence reads: CATSEGTANEQFF. The CDR3 nucleotides are TGTGCCACCAGCGAGGGAACGGCAAATGAGCAGTTCTTC.

This clonotype was picked up a small number of times. The V call is TRBV6-5, the J call TRBJ1-5; perhaps TRBD1 as D (6 bases). This CDR3 contains 15 residues. Between the trimmed V and J ends, which lost 6 bases and 6 bases, there was a span of 18 bases. Germline values: CDR1 MNHEY, CDR2 SVGAGI. The DNA for the CDR3 is TGTGCCAGCAGCTTAATAGCTGGGGGCAGTCAGCCCCAGCATTTT. It specifies CASSLIAGGSQPQHF.

This clonotype was seen more than once but under ten times. V and J are TRBV2 and TRBJ1-2, with a weak D call TRBD1 (5 bases). The CDR3 is 15 amino acids. Germline lookup yields CDR1 SNHLY and CDR2 FYNNEI. Trimming pared 1 base from V and 2 bases from J, leaving 11 bases between. CDR3 loop: CASSEGQGYNYGYTF. The CDR3, as DNA: TGTGCCAGCAGTGAAGGTCAGGGCTACAACTATGGCTACACCTTC.

In nucleotides, the CDR3 is TGCAGTGCTGGATCCCAACGGAGCGAGACCCAGTACTTC. Protein sequence: CSAGSQRSETQYF. The chain couples TRBV20-1 to TRBJ2-5, with unresolved D. This CDR3 has 13 residues. Trimming stripped 5 bases from V and 5 bases from J, with 15 bases between. Germline assignment: CDR1 DFQATT and CDR2 SNEGSKA (reference sequence).

The rearrangement joins TRBV27 to TRBJ2-3, with 8 bases aligning to TRBD2. Trimming at V came to 2 bases and at J to 4 bases, leaving 2 bases not matched to a gene. The CDR3 is 14 residues long. The germline gives CDR1 MNHEY, CDR2 SMNVEV (reference sequence). For the CDR3, the DNA is TGTGCCAGCAGTTTAACGGGAGGGTCAGATACGCAGTATTTT. Protein: CASSLTGGSDTQYF.

This clonotype was counted only a few times. The chain is built from TRBV25-1 and TRBJ2-3; 12 nucleotides align to TRBD2. The CDR3 contains 15 residues. In germline, CDR1 is MGHDK, CDR2 SYGVNS. The J segment lost 4 bases and the V segment lost 10 bases, leaving 9 bases of the junction unmatched. This chain's CDR3 is CATSGGAGKSDTQYF. CDR3 bases: TGTGCCACTAGCGGGGGGGCCGGCAAATCAGATACGCAGTATTTT.

Points on this clonotype: A junction boundary mismatches the germline segment, possibly from a read error. V gene TRBV28 combines with J gene TRBJ2-7; tentative D call: TRBD1 (6 bases). The germline gives CDR1 MDHEN, CDR2 SYDVKM. The CDR3 spans 12 residues. For the CDR3, the DNA is TGTGCCAGCAGTTTTCGGACAGACCGGTGGGACTTC. Protein product: CASSFRTDRWDF.

V gene TRBV3-1 combines with J gene TRBJ2-1; 7 bases are shared with TRBD2. The V gene end was trimmed by 7 bases and the J gene end by 7 bases; junction bases not matched to a gene: 13. This CDR3 is 15 amino acids long. The germline gives CDR1 LGHDT, CDR2 YNNKEL (reference sequence). CDR3 DNA sequence: TGTGCCAGCACTAAACCCGGCGGGGGTAGGAATGAGCAGTTCTTC. Amino acids: CASTKPGGGRNEQFF.

Only a few counts were recorded for this clonotype. This chain joins TRBV9 and TRBJ2-3, with 13 nucleotides matching TRBD2. Germline-derived CDR1 and CDR2 are SGDLS and YYNGEE. The V and J ends lost 4 bases and 2 bases, in that order; junction bases with no gene match: 4. This CDR3 spans 16 amino acids. CDR3: CASSIGLAGATDTQYF. The CDR3 nucleotides read TGTGCCAGCAGCATCGGACTAGCGGGGGCCACAGATACGCAGTATTTT.